This T cell receptor beta chain appears in the sequencing data of a study of radiation and T cells in renal cell carcinoma. CDR3 length: 14 amino acids. The V gene's germline CDR1 is PRHDT and CDR2 FYEKMQ (reference sequence). Trimming cost V 3 bases and J 3 bases, with 9 bases left between them. The treatment here: treatment-naive control, cytoreductive nephrectomy. Overall study results and limits: In nephrectomy-only tumors, top 100 clonotypes averaged roughly 45%, versus roughly 50% irradiated.

Method: immunoSEQ multiplex PCR; TCRdb's copy keeps in-frame clones and lacks some. The table has 20,000 or so clones, less than 55% seen once. Remarks on this clone: Its antigen is currently unknown.

This chain joins TRBV13 and TRBJ1-3; no clear D. This TCR was sampled from a human donor with renal cell carcinoma. The source was tumor tissue, collected from a patient whose treatment was nephrectomy without radiotherapy. DNA of the CDR3: TGTGCCAGCAGCTTGTACAGTGTTGGAAACACCATATATTTT. Amino acid sequence: CASSLYSVGNTIYF.